The TCR beta chain under discussion was sequenced for a study of blood T cell repertoires in COVID-19. For the study at large: In each case, the material was cDNA or gDNA derived from T cells, B-cell-depleted T cells, or PBMCs.

In germline, CDR1 is SGDLS, CDR2 YYNGEE. Trimming removed 3 bases from V and 4 bases from J, with 10 bases in between. The CDR3 spans 13 residues. Per the original methods: Scientists estimated how many nucleated cells there were by amplifying reference gene primers. Some clones are missing from TCRdb's copy, which holds only in-frame ones; the method was immunoSEQ multiplex PCR. V and J calls and clone size follow that table, whereas D and trimming were derived from the DNA. The data show fewer than 300,000 clones, approximately 91% seen once. Enrolled during active infection, Seattle patients were then followed longitudinally.

This clonotype originated in a woman aged 25 to 39 with COVID-19, enrolled during active disease. The chain couples TRBV9 to TRBJ1-1, with D perhaps matching TRBD1 (6 bases). Sequences were obtained from peripheral blood. The CDR3 nucleotides read TGTGCCAGCAGCGGGGAGGGGGGCACTGAAGCTTTCTTT. Its protein product is CASSGEGGTEAFF.